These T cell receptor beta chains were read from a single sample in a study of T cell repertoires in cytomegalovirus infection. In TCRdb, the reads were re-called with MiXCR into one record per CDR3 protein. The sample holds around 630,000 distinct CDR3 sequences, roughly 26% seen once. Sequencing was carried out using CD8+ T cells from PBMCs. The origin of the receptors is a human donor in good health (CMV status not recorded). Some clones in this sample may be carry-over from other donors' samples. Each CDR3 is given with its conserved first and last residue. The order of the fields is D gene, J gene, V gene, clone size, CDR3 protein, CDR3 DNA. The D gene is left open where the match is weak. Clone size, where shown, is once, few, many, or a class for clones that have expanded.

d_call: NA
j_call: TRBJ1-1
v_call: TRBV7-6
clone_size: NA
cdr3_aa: CASSATVLTATEAFF
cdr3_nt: TGTGCCAGCAGCGCGACAGTCTTAACGGCCACTGAAGCTTTCTTT

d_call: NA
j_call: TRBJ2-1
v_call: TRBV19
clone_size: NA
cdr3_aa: CASSISEYNEQFF
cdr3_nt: TGTGCCAGTAGTATATCCGAGTACAATGAGCAGTTCTTC

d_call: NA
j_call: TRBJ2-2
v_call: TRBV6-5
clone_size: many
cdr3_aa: CASTTVAGTGELFF
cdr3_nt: TGTGCCAGCACCACAGTGGCCGGCACCGGGGAGCTGTTTTTT

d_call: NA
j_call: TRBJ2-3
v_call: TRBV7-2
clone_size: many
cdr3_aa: CASSLARTGADTQYF
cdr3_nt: TGTGCCAGCAGCTTAGCGCGTACAGGTGCGGATACGCAGTATTTT

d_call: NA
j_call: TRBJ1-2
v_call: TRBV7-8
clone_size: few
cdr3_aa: CASSPGQPHYTF
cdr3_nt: TGTGCCAGCAGCCCGGGACAACCACACTACACCTTC

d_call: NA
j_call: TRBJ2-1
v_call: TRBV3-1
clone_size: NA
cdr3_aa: CASSHRIAVDEQFF
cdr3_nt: TGTGCCAGCAGCCACAGAATAGCCGTCGATGAGCAGTTCTTC

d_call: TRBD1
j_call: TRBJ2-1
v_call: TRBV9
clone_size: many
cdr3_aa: CASSVVGQGVNEQFF
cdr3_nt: TGTGCCAGCAGCGTAGTTGGACAGGGTGTCAATGAGCAGTTCTTC

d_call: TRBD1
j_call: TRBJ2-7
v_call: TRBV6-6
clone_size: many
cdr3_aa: CASSLRDRSSYEQYF
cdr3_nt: TGTGCCAGCAGTCTTCGGGACAGGAGCTCCTACGAGCAGTACTTC

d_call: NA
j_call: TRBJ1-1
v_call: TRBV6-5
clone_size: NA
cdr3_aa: CASSYSDRGPEAFF
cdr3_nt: TGTGCCAGCAGTTACTCGGACAGAGGCCCTGAAGCTTTCTTT

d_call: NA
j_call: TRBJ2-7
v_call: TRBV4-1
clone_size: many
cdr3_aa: CASRSRETKAHEQYF
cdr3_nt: TGCGCCAGCCGATCGAGGGAAACTAAGGCCCACGAGCAGTACTTC

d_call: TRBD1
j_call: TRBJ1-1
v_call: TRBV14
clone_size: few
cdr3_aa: CASSQETGRENTEAFF
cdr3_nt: TGTGCCAGCAGCCAAGAGACAGGGAGAGAGAACACTGAAGCTTTCTTT

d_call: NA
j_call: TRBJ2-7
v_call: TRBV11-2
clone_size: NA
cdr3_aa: CASSLARSSYEQYF
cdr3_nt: TGTGCCAGCAGCTTAGCTAGGAGCTCCTACGAGCAGTACTTC

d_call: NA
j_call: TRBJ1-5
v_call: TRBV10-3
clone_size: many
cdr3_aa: CAISPGVSNQPQHF
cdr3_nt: TGTGCCATCTCTCCAGGGGTAAGCAATCAGCCCCAGCATTTT

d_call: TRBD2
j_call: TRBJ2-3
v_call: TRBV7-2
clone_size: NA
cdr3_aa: CASSVSSGGPTNTQYF
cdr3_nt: TGTGCCAGCAGCGTCTCTAGCGGGGGACCTACAAATACGCAGTATTTT

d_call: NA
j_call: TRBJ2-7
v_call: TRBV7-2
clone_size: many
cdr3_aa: CASSLVWTYSYEQYF
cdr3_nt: TGTGCCAGCAGCTTAGTCTGGACGTACTCCTACGAGCAGTACTTC

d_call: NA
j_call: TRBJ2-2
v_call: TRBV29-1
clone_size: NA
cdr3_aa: CSVEVARGATRNTGELFF
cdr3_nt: TGCAGCGTTGAAGTGGCCCGGGGGGCGACACGGAACACCGGGGAGCTGTTTTTT

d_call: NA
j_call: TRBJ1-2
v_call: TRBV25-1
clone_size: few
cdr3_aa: CASSEAGGYTF
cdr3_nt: TGTGCCAGCAGTGAAGCGGGGGGCTACACCTTC

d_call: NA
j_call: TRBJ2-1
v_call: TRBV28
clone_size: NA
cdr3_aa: CAITTGDLYNEQFF
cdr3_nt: TGTGCCATCACGACGGGGGACCTTTACAATGAGCAGTTCTTC

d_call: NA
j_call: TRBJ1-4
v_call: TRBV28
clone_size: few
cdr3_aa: CASSPVAEVEKLFF
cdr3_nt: TGTGCCAGCAGCCCTGTGGCGGAGGTCGAAAAACTGTTTTTT

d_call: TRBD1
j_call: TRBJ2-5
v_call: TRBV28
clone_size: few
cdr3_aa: CASSFSGTDQETQYF
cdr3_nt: TGTGCCAGCAGCTTCTCCGGGACAGATCAAGAGACCCAGTACTTC

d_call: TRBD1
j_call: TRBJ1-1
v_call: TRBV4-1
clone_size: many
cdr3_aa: CASSQHRGNTEAFF
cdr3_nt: TGCGCCAGCAGCCAACACAGGGGGAACACTGAAGCTTTCTTT

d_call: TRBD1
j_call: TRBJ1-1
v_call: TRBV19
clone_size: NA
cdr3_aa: CATDPTGALNTEAFF
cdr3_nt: TGTGCCACCGACCCGACAGGGGCATTGAACACTGAAGCTTTCTTT

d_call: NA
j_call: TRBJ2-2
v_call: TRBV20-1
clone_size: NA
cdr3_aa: CSARAEGGKRNTGELFF
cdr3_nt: TGCAGTGCTAGGGCGGAGGGGGGAAAGAGGAACACCGGGGAGCTGTTTTTT

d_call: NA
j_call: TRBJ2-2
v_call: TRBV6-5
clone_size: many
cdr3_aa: CASSYKGGTGELFF
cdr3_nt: TGTGCCAGCAGTTATAAAGGCGGAACCGGGGAGCTGTTTTTT

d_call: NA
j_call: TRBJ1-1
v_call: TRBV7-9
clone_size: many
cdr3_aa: CASITGGARAFF
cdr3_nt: TGTGCCAGCATCACCGGGGGCGCTCGAGCTTTCTTT

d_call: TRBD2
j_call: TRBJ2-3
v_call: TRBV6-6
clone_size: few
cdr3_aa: CASSYSGGWADTQYF
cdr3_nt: TGTGCCAGCAGTTACTCGGGAGGGTGGGCAGATACGCAGTATTTT

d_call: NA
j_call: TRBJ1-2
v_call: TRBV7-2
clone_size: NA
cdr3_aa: CASSSRGAYGYTF
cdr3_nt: TGTGCCAGCAGCTCCCGGGGGGCGTATGGCTACACCTTC